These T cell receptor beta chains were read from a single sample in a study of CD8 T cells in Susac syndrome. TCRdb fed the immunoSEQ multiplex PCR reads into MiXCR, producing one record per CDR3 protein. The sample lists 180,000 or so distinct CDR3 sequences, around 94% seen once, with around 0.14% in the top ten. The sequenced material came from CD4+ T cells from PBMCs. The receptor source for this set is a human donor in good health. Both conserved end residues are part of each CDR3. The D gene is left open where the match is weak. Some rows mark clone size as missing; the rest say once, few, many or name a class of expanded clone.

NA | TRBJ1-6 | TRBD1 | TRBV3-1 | CASTRTGVLHF | TGTGCCAGCACTAGGACAGGGGTCCTCCACTTT
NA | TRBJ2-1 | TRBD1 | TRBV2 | CASSGVGQGFFNEQFF | TGTGCCAGCAGTGGTGTGGGACAGGGGTTTTTCAATGAGCAGTTCTTC
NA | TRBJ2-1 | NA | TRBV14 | CASSQGGAVDEQFF | TGTGCCAGCAGCCAAGGAGGGGCCGTCGATGAGCAGTTCTTC
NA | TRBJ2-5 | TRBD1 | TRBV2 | CASKGSSVRGQAYF | TGTGCCTCCAAGGGGTCAAGCGTTCGGGGACAGGCCTACTTC
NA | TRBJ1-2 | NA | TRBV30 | CAWARDGRYGYTF | TGTGCCTGGGCCCGGGACGGAAGATATGGCTACACCTTC
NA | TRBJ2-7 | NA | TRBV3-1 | CASSQVRGNEQYF | TGTGCCAGCAGCCAAGTGCGCGGGAACGAGCAGTACTTC
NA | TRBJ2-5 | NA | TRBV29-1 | CSGIEETQYF | TGCAGCGGAATAGAAGAGACCCAGTACTTC
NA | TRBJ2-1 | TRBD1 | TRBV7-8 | CASSSTDRDRNKNEQFF | TGTGCCAGCAGTTCCACCGACCGGGACAGGAATAAAAATGAGCAGTTCTTC
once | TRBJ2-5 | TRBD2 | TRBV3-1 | CASSLLSSGLAGQETQYF | TGTGCCAGCAGCCTACTCTCTTCGGGACTAGCGGGGCAAGAGACCCAGTACTTC
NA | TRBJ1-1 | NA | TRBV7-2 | CASSHDGMNTEAFF | TGTGCCAGCAGCCACGACGGAATGAACACTGAAGCTTTCTTT
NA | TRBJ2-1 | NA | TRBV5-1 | CASSPRGPPYNEQFF | TGCGCCAGCAGCCCGCGAGGGCCCCCTTACAATGAGCAGTTCTTC
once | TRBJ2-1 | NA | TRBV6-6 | CASNQAGEQFF | TGTGCCAGCAACCAGGCAGGTGAGCAGTTCTTC
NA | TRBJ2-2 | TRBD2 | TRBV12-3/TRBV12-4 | CASRSSGGATGELFF | TGTGCCAGCAGGTCTAGCGGGGGGGCAACCGGGGAGCTGTTTTTT
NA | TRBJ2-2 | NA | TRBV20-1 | CSARRPPLGDGELFF | TGCAGTGCTAGAAGACCCCCCTTGGGGGACGGGGAGCTGTTTTTT
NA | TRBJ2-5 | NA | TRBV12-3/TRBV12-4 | CASSSALETQYF | TGTGCCAGCAGTTCAGCGTTGGAGACCCAGTACTTC
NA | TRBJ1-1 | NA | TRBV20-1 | CSAVGDQNTEAFF | TGCAGTGCCGTGGGGGATCAGAACACTGAAGCTTTCTTT
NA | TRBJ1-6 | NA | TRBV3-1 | CASSSSQASRNSPLHF | TGTGCCAGCAGCTCAAGCCAAGCATCCCGGAATTCACCCCTCCACTTT
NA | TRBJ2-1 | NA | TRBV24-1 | CATSDSGLGGQQFF | TGTGCCACCAGTGATTCGGGCCTTGGAGGGCAGCAGTTCTTC
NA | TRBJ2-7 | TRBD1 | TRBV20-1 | CSARRGQGAYEQYF | TGCAGTGCTAGACGAGGACAGGGTGCCTACGAGCAGTACTTC
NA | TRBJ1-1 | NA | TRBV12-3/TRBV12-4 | CASRWQGYNTEAFF | TGTGCCAGCAGATGGCAGGGATATAACACTGAAGCTTTCTTT
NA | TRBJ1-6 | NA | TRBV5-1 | CASSEGQSIGSPLHF | TGCGCCAGCAGCGAAGGACAGTCTATCGGTTCACCCCTCCACTTT
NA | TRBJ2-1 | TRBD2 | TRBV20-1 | CSGKTSGYNEQFF | TGCAGTGGTAAGACTAGCGGCTACAATGAGCAGTTCTTC